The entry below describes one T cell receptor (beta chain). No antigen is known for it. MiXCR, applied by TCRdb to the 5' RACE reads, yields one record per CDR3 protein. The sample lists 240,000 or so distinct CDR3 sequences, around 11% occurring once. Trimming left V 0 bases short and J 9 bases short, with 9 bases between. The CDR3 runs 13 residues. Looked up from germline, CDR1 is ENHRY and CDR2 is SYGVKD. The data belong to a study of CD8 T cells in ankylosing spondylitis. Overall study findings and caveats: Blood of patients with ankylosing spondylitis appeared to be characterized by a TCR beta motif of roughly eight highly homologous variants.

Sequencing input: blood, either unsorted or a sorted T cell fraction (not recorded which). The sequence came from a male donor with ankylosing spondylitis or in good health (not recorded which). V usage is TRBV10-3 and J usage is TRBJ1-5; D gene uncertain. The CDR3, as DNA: TGTGCCATCAGTGAGTCCGCGACGGGGCCCCAGCATTTT. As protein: CAISESATGPQHF.